Listed below are T cell receptor beta chains from one sample, sequenced in a study of T-cell reconstitution after alpha-beta-depleted transplantation in children. TCRdb used MiXCR to reprocess the PCR reads, holding one entry per CDR3 protein. This table has fewer than 350,000 distinct CDR3 sequences, around 10% appearing once. This specimen was PBMCs, taken before TCRalphabeta/CD19-depleted stem cell transplant. All receptors derive from a boy under two years old with acute myeloid leukemia, due to receive a stem cell transplant. Each CDR3 is given without its conserved first and last residue. The order of the fields is V gene, J gene, D gene, CDR3 protein. The D gene is left open where the match is weak.

>TRBV5-5|TRBJ1-2|.
ASSLVPGLNYGYT
>TRBV7-9|TRBJ2-2|.
ASSPPIHGNTGELF
>TRBV29-1|TRBJ1-6|.
SGPDSFHSYNSPLH
>TRBV7-9|TRBJ1-2|.
ASSRPLEPNYGYT
>TRBV19|TRBJ2-1|TRBD2
ASRLAGANNEQF
>TRBV20-1|TRBJ2-1|.
SARALTRVLHNEQF
>TRBV10-3|TRBJ2-7|TRBD1
AIAGQGGTYEQY
>TRBV5-1|TRBJ2-7|TRBD2
ASSSPGLAGDSYEQY
>TRBV7-2|TRBJ2-1|.
ASSSYYNEQF
>TRBV6-1|TRBJ2-1|.
ATEGFGDEQF
>TRBV5-1|TRBJ2-2|.
ASSLAPGTRELF
>TRBV6-2/TRBV6-3|TRBJ2-5|.
ASSYSDRGGTQY
>TRBV28|TRBJ2-1|TRBD2
ASSLEREVLYNEQF
>TRBV5-1|TRBJ1-2|.
ASSLSGPNYGYT
>TRBV20-1|TRBJ1-5|TRBD1
SARALRDRDQPQH
>TRBV29-1|TRBJ2-7|.
SVGLVRVSSPYEQY